The 25 T cell receptor beta chains below were found in one sample sequenced in a study of T cell responses to AZD1222 COVID-19 vaccine. Libraries were prepared by immunoSEQ multiplex PCR; TCRdb keeps only in-frame clonotypes and omits some of them. The table has 150,000 to 200,000 clones, around 89% seen once. The starting material was peripheral blood, obtained on day 0 of AZD1222 vaccination. The receptors shown here come from an adult in good health.

The chain carries TRBV30 and TRBJ1-5; 8 nucleotides line up with TRBD1. The length of the CDR3 is 16 residues. Trimming removed 0 bases from V and 2 bases from J; junction bases left unmatched: 6. The germline V gene encodes CDR1 GTSNPN and CDR2 SVGIG (reference sequence). The CDR3 region is CAWSVQGAVGNQPQHF. The CDR3 bases are TGTGCCTGGAGTGTTCAGGGGGCAGTAGGCAATCAGCCCCAGCATTTT.

The CDR3 here is CASREVSGGANYGYTF. The CDR3 nucleotides read TGTGCCAGCAGGGAGGTTTCAGGGGGAGCTAACTATGGCTACACCTTC. The J gene is TRBJ1-2, the V gene TRBV6-4, with TRBD1 identical over 7 bases. V was clipped by 6 bases and J by 0 bases; unmatched bases: 10. Germline CDR1 and CDR2: MRHNA and SNTAGT. CDR3 length: 16 amino acids.

The rearrangement links TRBV2 to TRBJ1-1, with D uncertain. CDR1 and CDR2 from the germline V gene are SNHLY and FYNNEI. The CDR3 runs 14 residues. V dropped 4 bases and J dropped 4 bases, with 13 bases sitting between them. Written as DNA, the CDR3 is TGTGCCAGCAGTGTCGGACCAAGGAGCACTGAAGCTTTCTTT. Its translation: CASSVGPRSTEAFF.

The rearrangement uses TRBV6-5 and TRBJ1-3; 10 positions agree with TRBD1. The V gene end was trimmed by 6 bases and the J gene end by 8 bases; junction bases not matched to a gene: 7. CDR1 MNHEY and CDR2 SVGAGI come from the germline V gene. The CDR3 is made up of 14 amino acids. In nucleotides, the CDR3 is TGTGCCAGCAGGACAGGGGGCTCGTGGGACACCATATATTTT. It encodes CASRTGGSWDTIYF.

The chain carries TRBV21-1 and TRBJ2-7. TRBV21-1 is recorded as a pseudogene. This CDR3 is 17 amino acids long. The CDR3 DNA reads as TGTGCCAGCAGCAAAAAAGGAACTGGGATGATCTCCTACGAGCAGTACTTC. It specifies CASSKKGTGMISYEQYF.

The chain combines TRBV10-3 with TRBJ2-3; D is ambiguous. The CDR3 has 14 residues. Germline V gene data show CDR1 as ENHRY and CDR2 as SYGVKD. V lost 3 bases and J lost 3, with 10 bases in between. This chain's CDR3 is CAISDSEVTDTQYF. CDR3 DNA: TGTGCCATCAGTGATTCGGAAGTGACAGATACGCAGTATTTT.

The chain uses TRBV28 and TRBJ1-5; a possible D gene is TRBD1 (6 bases). The germline V gene has CDR1 MDHEN and CDR2 SYDVKM. This CDR3 region has 15 residues. V lost 7 bases to trimming and J lost 1 base, with 14 bases between them. CDR3 amino acids: CASIGGASSNQPQHF. DNA of the CDR3: TGTGCCAGCATAGGGGGGGCGTCGAGCAATCAGCCCCAGCATTTT.

This chain joins TRBV5-8 and TRBJ2-7, with D possibly being TRBD1 or TRBD2 (5 bases each). V was clipped by 2 bases and J by 2 bases, with 14 bases between them. Germline lookup yields CDR1 SGHTS and CDR2 YDEGEE. This CDR3 is built from 15 residues. CDR3 amino acids: CASSFRDAGAYEQYF. In DNA, the CDR3 is TGTGCCAGCAGCTTCCGGGACGCAGGTGCCTACGAGCAGTACTTC.

This chain joins TRBV10-3 and TRBJ2-3; TRBD2 aligns across 15 bases. With 5 bases clipped from V and 1 base from J, the junction kept 10 bases outside the gene matches. Germline V lookup: CDR1 ENHRY, CDR2 SYGVKD. There are 19 residues in the CDR3. This CDR3 is CAISTHGTSGGSRTDTQYF. CDR3 coding DNA: TGTGCCATCAGTACACACGGGACTAGCGGGGGGTCGCGCACAGATACGCAGTATTTT.

The chain joins TRBV7-3 to TRBJ2-2; D unresolved. The CDR3 has 14 residues. Between the trimmed V and J ends, which lost 3 bases and 2 bases, there was a span of 7 bases. CDR1 is SGHTA and CDR2 is FQGTGA in the germline V gene. CDR3 nucleotide sequence: TGTGCCAGCAGCTTTGGCCATAACACCGGGGAGCTGTTTTTT. It encodes CASSFGHNTGELFF.

The chain uses TRBV28 and TRBJ2-5, with D perhaps TRBD1 (5 bases). Trimming shortened V by 4 bases and J by 3 bases, and 9 bases separated the two germline ends. Germline loops: CDR1 MDHEN, CDR2 SYDVKM. The CDR3 covers 13 residues. CDR3 residues: CASSWGNKETQYF. CDR3 coding DNA: TGTGCCAGCAGTTGGGGCAACAAAGAGACCCAGTACTTC.

The V gene is TRBV2, the J gene TRBJ1-4; D is possibly TRBD1 (6 bases). Trimming shortened V by 3 bases and J by 5 bases, and 10 bases separated the two germline ends. Germline CDR1 reads SNHLY; CDR2 reads FYNNEI. The CDR3 length is 14 residues. The CDR3 here is CASSDVTGNEKLFF. The CDR3, as DNA: TGTGCCAGCAGTGACGTGACAGGAAATGAAAAACTGTTTTTT. Based on the CDR3 plus reference TRBV2 and TRBJ1-4, the full variable domain is EPEVTQTPSHQVTQMGQEVILRCVPISNHLYFYWYRQILGQKVEFLVSFYNNEISEKSEIFDDQFSVERPDGSNFTLKIRSTKLEDSAMYFCASSDVTGNEKLFFGSGTQLSVL.

The chain joins TRBV24-1 to TRBJ2-2; 7 nucleotides match TRBD2. The CDR3 loop spans 15 amino acids. From germline, CDR1 is KGHDR and CDR2 SFDVKD. V shed 6 bases and J 2 bases; nucleotides not matched to a gene: 5. CDR3 in amino acids: CATSQTSPNTGELFF. The CDR3 DNA sequence: TGTGCCACCAGTCAGACTAGCCCCAACACCGGGGAGCTGTTTTTT.

This sequence joins TRBV18 and TRBJ1-6; D gene ambiguous. Trimming removed 3 bases at V and 8 bases at J, with 11 bases between. CDR3 length: 14 amino acids. Germline V gene data show CDR1 as KGHSH and CDR2 as LQKENI. The CDR3 nucleotides are TGTGCCAGCTCACCGGTTCTTGGGGATTCACCCCTCCACTTT. It yields the protein CASSPVLGDSPLHF. Based on the CDR3 plus reference TRBV18 and TRBJ1-6, the full variable domain is NAGVMQNPRHLVRRRGQEARLRCSPMKGHSHVYWYRQLPEEGLKFMVYLQKENIIDESGMPKERFSAEFPKEGPSILRIQQVVRGDSAAYFCASSPVLGDSPLHFGNGTRLTVT.

V gene TRBV9 combines with J gene TRBJ2-1; 12 bases are shared with TRBD2. J gave up 9 bases and V 4 bases, and 11 bases lay outside the gene matches. The CDR3 has 16 residues. Germline V gives CDR1 SGDLS, CDR2 YYNGEE. The CDR3 region is CASSLLAGGPSSEQFF. CDR3 coding DNA: TGTGCCAGCAGCTTGCTAGCGGGAGGGCCCTCGAGTGAGCAGTTCTTC.

The J gene is TRBJ1-2, the V gene TRBV6-5; D gene unclear. The CDR3 is made up of 15 amino acids. The germline V gene has CDR1 MNHEY and CDR2 SVGAGI. Trimming cost V 7 bases and J 7 bases, with 22 bases left between them. The CDR3 nucleotides read TGTGCCAGCATAGGTCAGGTTGGACTCGTCGGTGGCTACACCTTC. Translated, it gives CASIGQVGLVGGYTF.

The V and J genes are TRBV5-1 and TRBJ2-3; D possibly corresponds to TRBD1 (5 bases). CDR1 and CDR2 from the germline V gene are SGHRS and YFSETQ. V dropped 2 bases and J dropped 4 bases, with 11 bases sitting between them. This CDR3 spans 14 amino acids. The CDR3 spells CASSLSRVADTQYF. CDR3 nucleotide sequence: TGCGCCAGCAGCTTAAGCAGGGTGGCAGATACGCAGTATTTT.

The chain links TRBV9 to TRBJ1-5, with D possibly being TRBD1 (6 bases). The V gene lost 1 base and the J gene lost 2 bases, with 10 bases spanning the gap. The germline gives CDR1 SGDLS, CDR2 YYNGEE. This CDR3 has 15 residues. CDR3 in DNA: TGTGCCAGCAGCGTATCAGGGGCTGGCAATCAGCCCCAGCATTTT. Translation gives CASSVSGAGNQPQHF.

This chain connects TRBV7-2 to TRBJ2-5, with 11 bases fitting TRBD1. CDR3 length: 14 residues. V lost 5 bases, J lost 4 bases, and 3 bases stayed unmatched. Germline values: CDR1 SGHTA, CDR2 FQGNSA. The CDR3 DNA reads as TGTGCCAGCAGCCTCGGACAGGGGGCAGAGACCCAGTACTTC. Encoded protein: CASSLGQGAETQYF.

This sequence joins TRBV6-1 and TRBJ2-5; 8 bases are a match to TRBD1. Trimming at V came to 2 bases and at J to 5 bases, leaving 4 bases not matched to a gene. Germline CDR1 MNHNS, CDR2 SASEGT. The CDR3 consists of 14 residues. CDR3 sequence (DNA): TGTGCCAGCAGTGAAAGTGGACAGGGTGAGACCCAGTACTTC. Translating it yields CASSESGQGETQYF.

The chain is built from TRBV28 and TRBJ2-7; tentatively, D is TRBD1 or TRBD2 (5 bases each). The CDR3 contains 13 residues. V lost 3 bases and J 3 bases, leaving 9 bases between the germline ends. Germline CDR1 and CDR2: MDHEN and SYDVKM. CDR3 nucleotide sequence: TGTGCCAGCAGTTTGGGGACGGTCTACGAGCAGTACTTC. It translates to CASSLGTVYEQYF.

The chain combines TRBV6-5 with TRBJ2-1; D might be TRBD1 or TRBD2, each matching 6 bases. The V and J ends lost 2 bases and 9 bases respectively, with 17 bases between them. The CDR3 loop spans 15 amino acids. In germline, CDR1 is MNHEY, CDR2 SVGAGI. The CDR3 here is CASSYRKGGQGEQFF. CDR3 DNA: TGTGCCAGCAGTTACCGGAAAGGGGGGCAAGGTGAGCAGTTCTTC.

The chain has TRBV4-1 and TRBJ2-3; TRBD2 is a possible D gene (6 bases). Trimming took 1 base from V and 0 from J, leaving 17 bases between them. Germline CDR1 reads MGHRA; CDR2 reads YSYEKL. The CDR3 has 18 residues. The CDR3 loop is CASSQGGRGGASTDTQYF. The CDR3 DNA reads as TGCGCCAGCAGCCAAGGGGGACGAGGCGGGGCCAGCACAGATACGCAGTATTTT.

The genes are TRBV7-2 and TRBJ2-7, with 13 positions matching TRBD2. The CDR3 loop spans 15 amino acids. Per germline, CDR1 SGHTA and CDR2 FQGNSA. The V and J ends lost 5 bases and 7 bases, in that order; junction bases with no gene match: 8. The chain's CDR3 is CASSVGLAGAKEQYF. CDR3 nucleotides: TGTGCCAGCAGCGTAGGACTAGCGGGGGCCAAGGAGCAGTACTTC.

The chain couples TRBV7-2 to TRBJ2-5; TRBD2 is a possible D gene (5 bases). Per the germline V gene, CDR1 is SGHTA and CDR2 is FQGNSA. Trimming pared 5 bases from V and 2 bases from J, leaving 18 bases between. CDR3 length: 16 residues. As DNA, the CDR3 is TGTGCCAGCAGCCGCCCCTTGGGAGCGGATCAAGAGACCCAGTACTTC. Protein: CASSRPLGADQETQYF.